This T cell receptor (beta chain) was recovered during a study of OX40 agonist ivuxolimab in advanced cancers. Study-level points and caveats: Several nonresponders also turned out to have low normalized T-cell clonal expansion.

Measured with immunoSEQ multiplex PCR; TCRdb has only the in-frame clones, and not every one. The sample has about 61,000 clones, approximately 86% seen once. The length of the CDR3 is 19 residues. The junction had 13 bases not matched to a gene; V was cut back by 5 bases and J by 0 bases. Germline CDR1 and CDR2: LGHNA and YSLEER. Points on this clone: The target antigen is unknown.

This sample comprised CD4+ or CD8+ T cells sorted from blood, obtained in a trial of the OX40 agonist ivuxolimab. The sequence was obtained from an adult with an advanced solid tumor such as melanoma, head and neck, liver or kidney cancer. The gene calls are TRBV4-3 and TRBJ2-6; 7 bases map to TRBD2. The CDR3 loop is CASSSGTKGQHSGANVLTF. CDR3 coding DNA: TGCGCCAGCAGCAGCGGGACGAAGGGCCAGCACTCTGGGGCCAACGTCCTGACTTTC.